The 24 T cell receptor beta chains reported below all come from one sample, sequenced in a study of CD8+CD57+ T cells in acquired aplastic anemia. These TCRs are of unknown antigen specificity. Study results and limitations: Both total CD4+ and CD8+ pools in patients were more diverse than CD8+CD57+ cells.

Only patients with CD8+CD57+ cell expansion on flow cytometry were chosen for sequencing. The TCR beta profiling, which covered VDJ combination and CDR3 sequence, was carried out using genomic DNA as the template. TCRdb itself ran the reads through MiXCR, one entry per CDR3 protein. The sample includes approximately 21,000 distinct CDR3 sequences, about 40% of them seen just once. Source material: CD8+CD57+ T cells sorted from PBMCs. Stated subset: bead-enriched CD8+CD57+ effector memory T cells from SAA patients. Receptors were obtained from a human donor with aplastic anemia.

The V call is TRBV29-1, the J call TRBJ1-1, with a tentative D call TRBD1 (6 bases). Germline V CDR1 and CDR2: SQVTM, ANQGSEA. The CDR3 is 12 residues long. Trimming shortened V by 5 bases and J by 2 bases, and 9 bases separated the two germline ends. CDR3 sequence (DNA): TGCAGCGTTAAGGGGGGTAACACTGAAGCTTTCTTT. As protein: CSVKGGNTEAFF.

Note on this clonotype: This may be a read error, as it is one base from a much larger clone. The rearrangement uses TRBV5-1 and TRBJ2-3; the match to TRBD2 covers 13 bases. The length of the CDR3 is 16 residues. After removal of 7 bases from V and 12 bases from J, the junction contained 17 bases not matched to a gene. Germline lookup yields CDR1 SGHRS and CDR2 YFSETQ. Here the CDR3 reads CASGWGTSGGDDAQYF. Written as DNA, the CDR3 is TGCGCCAGCGGCTGGGGAACTAGCGGGGGGGACGATGCCCAGTATTTT.

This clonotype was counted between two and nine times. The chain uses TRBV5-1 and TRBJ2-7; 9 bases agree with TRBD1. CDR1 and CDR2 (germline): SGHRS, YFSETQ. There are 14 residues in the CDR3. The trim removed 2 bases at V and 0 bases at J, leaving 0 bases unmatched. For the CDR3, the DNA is TGCGCCAGCAGCTTACAGGGGGCCTCCTACGAGCAGTACTTC. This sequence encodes CASSLQGASYEQYF.

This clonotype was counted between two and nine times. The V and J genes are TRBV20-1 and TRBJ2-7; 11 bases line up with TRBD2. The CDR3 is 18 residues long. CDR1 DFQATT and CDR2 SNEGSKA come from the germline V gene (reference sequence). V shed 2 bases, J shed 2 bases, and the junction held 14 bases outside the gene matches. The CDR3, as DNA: TGCAGTGCTAGAATTGAGCGACTAGCGGGAAGGGGAGCCTACGAGCAGTACTTC. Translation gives CSARIERLAGRGAYEQYF.

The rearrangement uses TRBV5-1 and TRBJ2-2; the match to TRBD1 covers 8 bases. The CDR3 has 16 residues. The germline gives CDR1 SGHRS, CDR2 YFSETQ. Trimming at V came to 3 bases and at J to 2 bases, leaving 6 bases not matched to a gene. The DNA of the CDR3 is TGCGCCAGCAGCTGGGCCACAGGGGGAAACACCGGGGAGCTGTTTTTT. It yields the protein CASSWATGGNTGELFF.

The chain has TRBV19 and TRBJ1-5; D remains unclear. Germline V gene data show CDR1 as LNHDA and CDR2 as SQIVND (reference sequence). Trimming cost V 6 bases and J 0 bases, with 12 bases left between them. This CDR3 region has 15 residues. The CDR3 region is CASSTTPYSNQPQHF. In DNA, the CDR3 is TGTGCCAGTAGCACGACACCTTATAGCAATCAGCCCCAGCATTTT.

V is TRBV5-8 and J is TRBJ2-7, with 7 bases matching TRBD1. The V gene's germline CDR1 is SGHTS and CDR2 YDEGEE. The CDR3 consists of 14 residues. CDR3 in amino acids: CASSSDSYRGERYV. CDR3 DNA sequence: TGTGCCAGCAGCTCCGATTCCTACAGGGGCGAGCGGTACGTC.

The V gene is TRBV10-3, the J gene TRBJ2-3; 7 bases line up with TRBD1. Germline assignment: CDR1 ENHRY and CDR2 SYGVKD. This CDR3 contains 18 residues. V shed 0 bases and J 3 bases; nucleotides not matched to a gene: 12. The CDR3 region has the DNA TGTGCCATCAGTGAGTCATCCCGTTTTCAGGGGGAAACAGATACGCAGTATTTT. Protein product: CAISESSRFQGETDTQYF.

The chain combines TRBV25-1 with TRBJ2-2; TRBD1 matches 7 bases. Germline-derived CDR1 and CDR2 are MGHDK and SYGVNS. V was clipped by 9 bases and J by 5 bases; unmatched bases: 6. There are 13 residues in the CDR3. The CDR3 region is CASSTGETGELFF. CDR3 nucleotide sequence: TGTGCCAGTAGTACAGGGGAGACCGGGGAGCTGTTTTTT.

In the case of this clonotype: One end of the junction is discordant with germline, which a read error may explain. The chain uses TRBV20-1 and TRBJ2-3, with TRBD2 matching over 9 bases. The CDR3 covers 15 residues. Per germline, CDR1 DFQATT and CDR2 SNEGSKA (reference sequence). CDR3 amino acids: CSARDPSGVWRTQYF. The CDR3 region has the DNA TGCAGTGCCAGAGACCCTAGCGGGGTTTGGCGTACGCAGTATTTT.

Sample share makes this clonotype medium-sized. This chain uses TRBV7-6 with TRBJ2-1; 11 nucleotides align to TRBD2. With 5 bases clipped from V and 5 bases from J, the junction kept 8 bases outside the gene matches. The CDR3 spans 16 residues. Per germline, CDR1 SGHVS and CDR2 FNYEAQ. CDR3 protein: CASSPLLAGGDNEQFF. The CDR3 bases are TGTGCCAGCAGCCCTCTGTTAGCGGGGGGGGACAATGAGCAGTTCTTC.

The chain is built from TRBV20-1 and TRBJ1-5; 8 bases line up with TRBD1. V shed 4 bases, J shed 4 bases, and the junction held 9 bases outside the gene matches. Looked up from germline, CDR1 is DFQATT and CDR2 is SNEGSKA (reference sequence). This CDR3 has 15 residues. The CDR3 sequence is CSATPGTGTNQPQHF. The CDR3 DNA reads TGCAGTGCTACCCCCGGGACAGGTACGAATCAGCCCCAGCATTTT.

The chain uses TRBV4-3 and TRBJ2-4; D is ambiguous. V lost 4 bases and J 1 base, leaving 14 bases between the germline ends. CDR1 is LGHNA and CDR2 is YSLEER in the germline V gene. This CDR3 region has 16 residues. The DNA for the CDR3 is TGCGCCAGCAGCCCGGCGGCGGACCGTGCCAAAAACATTCAGTACTTC. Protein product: CASSPAADRAKNIQYF.

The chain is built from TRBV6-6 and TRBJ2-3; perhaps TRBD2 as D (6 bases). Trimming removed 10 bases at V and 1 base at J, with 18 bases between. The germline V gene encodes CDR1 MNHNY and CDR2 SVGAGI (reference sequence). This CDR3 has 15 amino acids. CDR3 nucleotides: TGTGCCACCAACCCCCGGGACTGGGGCACAGATACGCAGTATTTT. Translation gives CATNPRDWGTDTQYF.

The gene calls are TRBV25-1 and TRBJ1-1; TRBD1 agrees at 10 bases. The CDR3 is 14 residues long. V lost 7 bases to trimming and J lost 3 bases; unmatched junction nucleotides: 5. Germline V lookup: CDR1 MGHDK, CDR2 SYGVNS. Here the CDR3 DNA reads TGTGCCAGCACCTCAGGACAGGGGGACACTGAAGCTTTCTTT. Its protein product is CASTSGQGDTEAFF.

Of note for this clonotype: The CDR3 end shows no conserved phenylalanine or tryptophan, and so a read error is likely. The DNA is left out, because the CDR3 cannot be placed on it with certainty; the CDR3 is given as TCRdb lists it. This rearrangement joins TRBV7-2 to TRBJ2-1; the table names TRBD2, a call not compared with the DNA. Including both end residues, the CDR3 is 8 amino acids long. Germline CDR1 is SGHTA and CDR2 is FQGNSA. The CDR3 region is CASSSRGG.

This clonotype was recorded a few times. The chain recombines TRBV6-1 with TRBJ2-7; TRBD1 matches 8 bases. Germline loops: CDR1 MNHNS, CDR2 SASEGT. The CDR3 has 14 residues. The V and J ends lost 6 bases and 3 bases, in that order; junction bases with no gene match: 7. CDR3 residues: CASRAGTGYYEQYF. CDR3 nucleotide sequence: TGTGCCAGCAGAGCCGGGACAGGATACTACGAGCAGTACTTC.

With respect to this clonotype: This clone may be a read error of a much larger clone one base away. For the CDR3, the DNA is TGCAGTGCTATCGGGGGGGGCACAGATACGCAGTATTTT. Residues: CSAIGGGTDTQYF. The chain links TRBV20-1 to TRBJ2-3; TRBD2 agrees at 8 bases. The germline V gene has CDR1 DFQATT and CDR2 SNEGSKA (reference sequence). The trim removed 4 bases at V and 1 base at J, leaving 1 base unmatched. The CDR3 contains 13 residues.

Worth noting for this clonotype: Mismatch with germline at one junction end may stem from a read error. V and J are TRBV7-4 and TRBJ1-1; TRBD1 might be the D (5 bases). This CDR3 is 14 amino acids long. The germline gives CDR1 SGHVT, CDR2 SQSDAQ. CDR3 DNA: TGCGCCAGCAGCTTGACAGTGGGGAACACTGAAGCTTTCTTT. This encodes CASSLTVGNTEAFF.

CDR3 loop: CASSLRTSGIVGEQFF. The CDR3 DNA follows: TGTGCCAGCAGTCTCCGGACTAGCGGGATCGTAGGGGAGCAGTTCTTC. The chain joins TRBV12-3 or TRBV12-4 to TRBJ2-1; TRBD2 matches at 12 bases. The CDR3 is made up of 16 amino acids. V trimming: 5 bases; J trimming: 10 bases; junction bases outside the gene matches: 12.

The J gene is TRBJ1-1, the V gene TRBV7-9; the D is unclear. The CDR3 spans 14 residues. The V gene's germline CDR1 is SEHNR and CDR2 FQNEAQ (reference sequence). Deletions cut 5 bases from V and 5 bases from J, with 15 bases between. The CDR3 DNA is TGTGCCAGCAGCCCCCCAGGCCAGCGGACTGAAGCTTTCTTT. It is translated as CASSPPGQRTEAFF.

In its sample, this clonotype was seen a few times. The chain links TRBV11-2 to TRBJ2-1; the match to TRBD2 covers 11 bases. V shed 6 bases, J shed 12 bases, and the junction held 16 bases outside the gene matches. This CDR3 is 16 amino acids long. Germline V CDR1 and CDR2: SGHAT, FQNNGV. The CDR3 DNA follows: TGTGCCAGCAGGGAAACTAGCGGGGGAAGCACAGATACGCAGTTCTTC. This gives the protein CASRETSGGSTDTQFF.

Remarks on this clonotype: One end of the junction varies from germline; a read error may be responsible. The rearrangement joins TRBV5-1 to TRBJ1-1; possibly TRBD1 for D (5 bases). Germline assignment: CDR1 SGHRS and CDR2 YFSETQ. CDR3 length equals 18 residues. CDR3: CASSLYPGGSPMNTEAFF. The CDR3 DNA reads TGTGCCAGCAGCCTCTACCCGGGGGGGTCCCCAATGAACACTGAAGCTTTCTTT.

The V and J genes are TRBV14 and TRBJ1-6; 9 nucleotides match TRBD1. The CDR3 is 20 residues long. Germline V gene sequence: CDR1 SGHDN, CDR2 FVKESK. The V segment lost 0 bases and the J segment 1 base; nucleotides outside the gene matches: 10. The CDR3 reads CASSQEGTGWDRSYNSPLHF. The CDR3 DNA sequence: TGTGCCAGCAGCCAAGAAGGGACAGGGTGGGATCGGTCCTATAATTCACCCCTCCACTTT.